The 5 T cell receptor beta chains below all came from one sample that was sequenced in a study of control samples from healthy donors and cancer patients. Clones were sequenced by immunoSEQ multiplex PCR, and TCRdb holds only the in-frame ones, with some missing. The table has about 120,000 clones, around 88% seen once. The sample taken for sequencing was blood. These receptor sequences come from a man aged 40-50 years in good health.

The chain carries TRBV6-6 and TRBJ1-2, with D maybe TRBD1 (5 bases). V lost 5 bases and J lost 7, with 11 bases in between. The CDR3 is 12 amino acids. The germline gives CDR1 MNHNY, CDR2 SVGAGI (reference sequence). The CDR3 sequence is CASSPQEAGYTF. The CDR3 DNA follows: TGTGCCAGCAGTCCACAGGAGGCTGGCTACACCTTC.

This clone has just a few counts. J is TRBJ1-3 and V is TRBV7-2; D gene unclear. The ends were cut back, 5 bases at V and 6 bases at J, with 14 bases in the middle. Per germline, CDR1 SGHTA and CDR2 FQGNSA. This CDR3 has 14 amino acids. CDR3 residues: CASSPPLGENTIYF. As DNA, the CDR3 is TGTGCCAGCAGCCCCCCTTTGGGCGAAAACACCATATATTTT.

In this sample, this clone turned up a few times. The chain links TRBV7-2 to TRBJ2-2, with D unresolved. Germline V gene sequence: CDR1 SGHTA, CDR2 FQGNSA. V shed 0 bases and J shed 0 bases, with 11 bases lying between them. The CDR3 covers 17 residues. The CDR3 sequence is CASSLAGYLANTGELFF. In DNA form, the CDR3 reads TGTGCCAGCAGCTTAGCTGGTTATCTCGCGAACACCGGGGAGCTGTTTTTT.

The rearrangement links TRBV5-4 to TRBJ2-1; D is ambiguous. There are 16 residues in the CDR3. V lost 0 bases and J 0 bases, leaving 10 bases between the germline ends. The germline V gene encodes CDR1 SGHNT and CDR2 YYREEE (reference sequence). Written as DNA, the CDR3 is TGTGCCAGCAGCTTGGGCCGTGAGAGCTCCTACAATGAGCAGTTCTTC. It specifies CASSLGRESSYNEQFF.

V is TRBV19 and J is TRBJ1-6; D not certain. This CDR3 has 14 amino acids. Germline V CDR1 and CDR2: LNHDA, SQIVND (reference sequence). V shed 7 bases and J shed 0 bases, with 7 bases lying between them. The CDR3 is CASTQSSYNSPLHF. Here the CDR3 DNA reads TGTGCCAGTACTCAGAGCTCCTATAATTCACCCCTCCACTTT. Filled out from reference TRBV19 and TRBJ1-6, the complete variable domain reads DGGITQSPKYLFRKEGQNVTLSCEQNLNHDAMYWYRQDPGQGLRLIYYSQIVNDFQKGDIAEGYSVSREKKESFPLTVTSAQKNPTAFYLCASTQSSYNSPLHFGNGTRLTVT.